One sample yielded the 14 T cell receptor beta chains listed below, sequenced in a study of blood T cell dynamics during melanoma immunotherapy. Generated by immunoSEQ multiplex PCR, the TCRdb table keeps only in-frame clones and is missing some. The data contain some 15,000 clones, around nine tenths of them singletons. The sample's time point: week 3, after first cycle of checkpoint inhibitor. The sequenced sample was effector memory CD8+ T cells from blood, obtained from a patient treated with checkpoint blockade. Receptors were obtained from a human donor with melanoma.

This clone was recorded a few times. J is TRBJ1-1 and V is TRBV19, with 7 bases lining up with TRBD1. The CDR3 consists of 14 residues. The V segment lost 5 bases and the J segment 4 bases; nucleotides outside the gene matches: 7. Germline loops: CDR1 LNHDA, CDR2 SQIVND (reference sequence). The CDR3 coding sequence is TGTGCCAGTAGTGCAGGGGGGTCCGGCACTGAAGCTTTCTTT. This codes for CASSAGGSGTEAFF.

This clone was observed a single time. The chain carries TRBV10-1 and TRBJ2-2; D is tentatively TRBD1 or TRBD2 (5 bases each). The CDR3 sequence is 16 residues long. The V and J ends lost 1 base and 2 bases respectively, with 11 bases between them. Germline V CDR1 and CDR2: WNHNN, SYGVQD (reference sequence). The CDR3: CASSELGVINTGELFF. The CDR3 nucleotides are TGCGCCAGCAGTGAGTTGGGGGTCATTAACACCGGGGAGCTGTTTTTT.

The gene calls are TRBV4-1 and TRBJ2-7; D possibly matches TRBD1 or TRBD2 (5 bases each). Germline CDR1 and CDR2: MGHRA and YSYEKL. This CDR3 comprises 13 residues. V dropped 5 bases and J dropped 7 bases, with 15 bases sitting between them. CDR3 protein: CASSVGTSREQYF. The CDR3 region has the DNA TGCGCCAGCAGCGTCGGGACCTCGAGGGAGCAGTACTTC.

The V gene is TRBV2, the J gene TRBJ2-7, with D unclear. Trimming shortened V by 5 bases and J by 2 bases, and 10 bases separated the two germline ends. CDR1 and CDR2 from the germline V gene are SNHLY and FYNNEI. The CDR3 is 13 amino acids. The CDR3 loop is CASSRKGAYEQYF. CDR3 coding DNA: TGTGCCAGCAGTCGAAAGGGCGCCTACGAGCAGTACTTC.

The rearrangement uses TRBV6-5 and TRBJ1-1; D remains unclear. Germline V CDR1 and CDR2: MNHEY, SVGAGI. This CDR3 spans 11 amino acids. V dropped 10 bases and J dropped 5 bases, with 11 bases sitting between them. DNA of the CDR3: TGTGCCACACACACGGGGACTGAAGCTTTCTTT. Its translation is CATHTGTEAFF.

The V call is TRBV4-3, the J call TRBJ2-2; D is unresolved. Looked up from germline, CDR1 is LGHNA and CDR2 is YSLEER. The CDR3 has 15 amino acids. V dropped 0 bases and J dropped 5 bases, with 10 bases sitting between them. The CDR3 protein is CASSQEAKLTGELFF. CDR3 DNA sequence: TGCGCCAGCAGCCAAGAGGCGAAGTTAACCGGGGAGCTGTTTTTT.

As concerns this clone: The DNA is omitted, as the CDR3 cannot be located on it reliably, and the CDR3 follows TCRdb's listing. The chain uses TRBV19 and TRBJ2-3; TRBD2 is the table's D call, not checked against the DNA. The CDR3 is 17 residues long, counting both termini. Germline V CDR1 and CDR2: LNHDA, SQIVND (reference sequence). The CDR3 loop is CASSPPGGWGNGSNRYF.

CDR3 in amino acids: CASSEAGVGQGFFAEAFF. CDR3 nucleotide sequence: TGTGCCAGCAGTGAAGCGGGGGTGGGACAGGGGTTTTTCGCTGAAGCTTTCTTT. The V and J genes are TRBV2 and TRBJ1-1, with 10 bases lining up with TRBD1. Germline CDR1 reads SNHLY; CDR2 reads FYNNEI. The CDR3 totals 18 residues. The junction had 13 bases not matched to a gene; V was cut back by 0 bases and J by 6 bases.

V is TRBV19 and J is TRBJ2-7, with D perhaps being TRBD1 or TRBD2 (5 bases each). The CDR3 has 13 residues. Germline V gene lookup returns CDR1 LNHDA and CDR2 SQIVND (reference sequence). V lost 5 bases and J 6 bases, leaving 14 bases between the germline ends. The CDR3 DNA is TGTGCCAGTAGTCAGGGACCCTCGGGCGAGCAGTACTTC. Amino acid sequence: CASSQGPSGEQYF.

The CDR3: CASSIGLAGGVMDTQYF. The CDR3 coding sequence is TGTGCCAGCAGCATAGGACTAGCGGGAGGTGTCATGGATACGCAGTATTTT. This rearrangement joins TRBV7-6 to TRBJ2-3, with TRBD2 matching 14 bases. This CDR3 comprises 17 residues. Germline assignment: CDR1 SGHVS and CDR2 FNYEAQ. The junction had 10 bases not matched to a gene; V was cut back by 5 bases and J by 6 bases. The complete variable domain, with remaining parts taken from reference TRBV7-6 and TRBJ2-3, reads GAGVSQSPRYKVTKRGQDVALRCDPISGHVSLYWYRQALGQGPEFLTYFNYEAQQDKSGLPNDRFSAERPEGSISTLTIQRTEQRDSAMYRCASSIGLAGGVMDTQYFGPGTRLTVL.

The chain joins TRBV7-9 to TRBJ2-7; D not resolved. CDR1 and CDR2 from the germline V gene are SEHNR and FQNEAQ (reference sequence). Trimming took 0 bases from V and 3 from J, leaving 6 bases between them. The length of the CDR3 is 13 residues. The CDR3 coding sequence is TGTGCCAGCAGCTTAGCGAGCCTCTACGAGCAGTACTTC. Translated, it gives CASSLASLYEQYF.

The chain is built from TRBV19 and TRBJ2-7; D is unclear. From germline, CDR1 is LNHDA and CDR2 SQIVND (reference sequence). CDR3 length: 11 residues. V lost 5 bases, J lost 6 bases, and 8 bases lay in between. CDR3 in amino acids: CASSLGGEQYF. DNA for the CDR3: TGTGCCAGTAGTTTGGGCGGCGAGCAGTACTTC.

The chain uses TRBV29-1 and TRBJ1-1; possible D gene TRBD1, 6 bases. This CDR3 has 12 amino acids. Germline-derived CDR1 and CDR2 are SQVTM and ANQGSEA. Trimming stripped 4 bases from V and 9 bases from J, with 15 bases between. CDR3 DNA sequence: TGCAGCGTTGTAGGACAGTCTTTTCAAGCTTTCTTT. Encoded protein: CSVVGQSFQAFF. The whole variable domain, filled in from reference TRBV29-1 and TRBJ1-1, reads SAVISQKPSRDICQRGTSLTIQCQVDSQVTMMFWYRQQPGQSLTLIATANQGSEATYESGFVIDKFPISRPNLTFSTLTVSNMSPEDSSIYLCSVVGQSFQAFFGQGTRLTVV.

CDR3: CASSLARGGPPNTEAFF. In DNA, the CDR3 is TGTGCCAGCAGCTTGGCCAGGGGCGGACCCCCGAACACTGAAGCTTTCTTT. The genes are TRBV7-6 and TRBJ1-1, with D possibly being TRBD1 (6 bases). The CDR3 length is 17 residues. Per germline, CDR1 SGHVS and CDR2 FNYEAQ. With 3 bases removed from V and 1 base from J, the gap between germline ends came to 18 bases.